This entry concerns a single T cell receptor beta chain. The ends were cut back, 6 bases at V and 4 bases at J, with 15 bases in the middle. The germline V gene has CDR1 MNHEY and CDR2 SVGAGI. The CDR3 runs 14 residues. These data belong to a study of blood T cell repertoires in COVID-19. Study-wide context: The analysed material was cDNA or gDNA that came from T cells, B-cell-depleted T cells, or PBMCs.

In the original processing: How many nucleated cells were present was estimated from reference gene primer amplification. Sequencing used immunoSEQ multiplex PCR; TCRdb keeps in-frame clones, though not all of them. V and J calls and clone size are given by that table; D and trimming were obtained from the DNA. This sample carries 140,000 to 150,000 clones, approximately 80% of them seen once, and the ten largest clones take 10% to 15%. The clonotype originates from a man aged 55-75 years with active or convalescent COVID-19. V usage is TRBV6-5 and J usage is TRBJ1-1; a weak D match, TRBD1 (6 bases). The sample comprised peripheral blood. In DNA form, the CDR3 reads TGTGCCAGCAGGAGGGGGGGGCAGACCACTGAAGCTTTCTTT. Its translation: CASRRGGQTTEAFF.